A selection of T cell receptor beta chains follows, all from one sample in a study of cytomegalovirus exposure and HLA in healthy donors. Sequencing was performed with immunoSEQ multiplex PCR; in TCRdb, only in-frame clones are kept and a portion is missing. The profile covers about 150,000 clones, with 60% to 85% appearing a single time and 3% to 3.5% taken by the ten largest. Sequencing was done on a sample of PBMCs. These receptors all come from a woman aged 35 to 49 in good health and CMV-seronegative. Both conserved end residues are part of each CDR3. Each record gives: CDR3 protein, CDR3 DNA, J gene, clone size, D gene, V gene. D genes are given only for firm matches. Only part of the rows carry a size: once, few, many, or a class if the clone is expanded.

cdr3_aa: CASSFSARRDTQYF
cdr3_nt: TGCGCCAGCAGCTTCAGCGCTAGGAGGGATACGCAGTATTTT
j_call: TRBJ2-3
clone_size: NA
d_call: NA
v_call: TRBV5-1

cdr3_aa: CSVVRQGGETQYF
cdr3_nt: TGCAGCGTCGTCAGACAGGGAGGAGAGACCCAGTACTTC
j_call: TRBJ2-5
clone_size: NA
d_call: NA
v_call: TRBV29-1

cdr3_aa: CASSVGEAQYF
cdr3_nt: TGTGCCAGCAGCGTAGGGGAGGCGCAGTATTTT
j_call: TRBJ2-3
clone_size: NA
d_call: NA
v_call: TRBV9

cdr3_aa: CASSFGGAINNSPLHF
cdr3_nt: TGTGCCAGCAGCTTTGGGGGGGCAATTAATAATTCACCCCTCCACTTT
j_call: TRBJ1-6
clone_size: NA
d_call: NA
v_call: TRBV5-4

cdr3_aa: CASSLVRWTSGRDGTDTQYF
cdr3_nt: TGTGCCAGCAGCTTAGTACGATGGACTAGCGGGCGGGACGGCACAGATACGCAGTATTTT
j_call: TRBJ2-3
clone_size: NA
d_call: TRBD2
v_call: TRBV7-8

cdr3_aa: CASSSELRVTEAFF
cdr3_nt: TGTGCCAGCAGCTCTGAACTCAGGGTCACTGAAGCTTTCTTT
j_call: TRBJ1-1
clone_size: NA
d_call: NA
v_call: TRBV7-2

cdr3_aa: CASSIDDRGGTEAFF
cdr3_nt: TGTGCCAGTAGTATAGACGACAGGGGAGGGACTGAAGCTTTCTTT
j_call: TRBJ1-1
clone_size: NA
d_call: TRBD1
v_call: TRBV19

cdr3_aa: CASSLRGTGELFF
cdr3_nt: TGTGCCAGCAGCTTACGGGGGACCGGGGAGCTGTTTTTT
j_call: TRBJ2-2
clone_size: NA
d_call: NA
v_call: TRBV7-9

cdr3_aa: CASSPGGISNQPQHF
cdr3_nt: TGTGCCAGCAGCCCCGGAGGGATTAGCAATCAGCCCCAGCATTTT
j_call: TRBJ1-5
clone_size: NA
d_call: NA
v_call: TRBV7-8

cdr3_aa: CASSFQDNYGYTF
cdr3_nt: TGTGCCAGCAGTTTTCAGGATAACTATGGCTACACCTTC
j_call: TRBJ1-2
clone_size: NA
d_call: NA
v_call: TRBV6-5

cdr3_aa: CAINPSGGAGGSYNEQFF
cdr3_nt: TGTGCCATCAACCCCAGCGGGGGGGCCGGGGGTTCCTACAATGAGCAGTTCTTC
j_call: TRBJ2-1
clone_size: NA
d_call: TRBD2
v_call: TRBV10-3

cdr3_aa: CASIPRGGRKNEQFF
cdr3_nt: TGTGCCAGCATCCCCCGGGGAGGTAGGAAGAATGAGCAGTTCTTC
j_call: TRBJ2-1
clone_size: NA
d_call: NA
v_call: TRBV5-4

cdr3_aa: CASKPGSNQPQHF
cdr3_nt: TGTGCCAGCAAACCGGGGAGCAATCAGCCCCAGCATTTT
j_call: TRBJ1-5
clone_size: NA
d_call: NA
v_call: TRBV2

cdr3_aa: CASSRASQSPDTEAFF
cdr3_nt: TGCGCCAGCAGCCGAGCGTCCCAGTCTCCGGACACTGAAGCTTTCTTT
j_call: TRBJ1-1
clone_size: NA
d_call: NA
v_call: TRBV4-1

cdr3_aa: CASSYDGQAYEQYF
cdr3_nt: TGTGCCAGCAGTTATGATGGACAGGCCTACGAGCAGTACTTC
j_call: TRBJ2-7
clone_size: few
d_call: TRBD1
v_call: TRBV6-5

cdr3_aa: CASSSGDGAYEQYF
cdr3_nt: TGTGCCAGCTCCTCGGGGGACGGAGCCTACGAGCAGTACTTC
j_call: TRBJ2-7
clone_size: NA
d_call: NA
v_call: TRBV18

cdr3_aa: CASSQPGQGNTEAFF
cdr3_nt: TGTGCCAGCAGCCAACCGGGACAGGGAAACACTGAAGCTTTCTTT
j_call: TRBJ1-1
clone_size: few
d_call: TRBD1
v_call: TRBV4-2

cdr3_aa: CASSLPGHDFETQYF
cdr3_nt: TGTGCCAGCAGCCTACCCGGACACGACTTTGAGACCCAGTACTTC
j_call: TRBJ2-5
clone_size: NA
d_call: NA
v_call: TRBV5-6

cdr3_aa: CASSVGTVSGANVLTF
cdr3_nt: TGTGCCAGCAGCGTGGGGACAGTCTCTGGGGCCAACGTCCTGACTTTC
j_call: TRBJ2-6
clone_size: NA
d_call: TRBD1
v_call: TRBV5-4

cdr3_aa: CASSFGNTGELFF
cdr3_nt: TGTGCCAGCAGTTTCGGGAACACCGGGGAGCTGTTTTTT
j_call: TRBJ2-2
clone_size: NA
d_call: NA
v_call: TRBV27

cdr3_aa: CASSRSRLAGDETQYF
cdr3_nt: TGCGCCAGCAGTCGCTCCAGACTAGCGGGGGATGAGACCCAGTACTTC
j_call: TRBJ2-5
clone_size: NA
d_call: TRBD2
v_call: TRBV23-1

cdr3_aa: CASSPGTGVPGANVLTF
cdr3_nt: TGTGCCAGCAGCCCCGGGACAGGGGTCCCTGGGGCCAACGTCCTGACTTTC
j_call: TRBJ2-6
clone_size: NA
d_call: TRBD1
v_call: TRBV5-8

cdr3_aa: CASRPTGGGYTF
cdr3_nt: TGCGCCAGCAGACCAACAGGGGGTGGCTACACCTTC
j_call: TRBJ1-2
clone_size: NA
d_call: TRBD1
v_call: TRBV5-1

cdr3_aa: CASSQVSAGWINEQFF
cdr3_nt: TGTGCCAGCAGCCAAGTCTCCGCGGGGTGGATAAATGAGCAGTTCTTC
j_call: TRBJ2-1
clone_size: NA
d_call: NA
v_call: TRBV4-2

cdr3_aa: CASSGDRVYQPQHF
cdr3_nt: TGTGCCAGCAGTGGCGACAGGGTCTATCAGCCCCAGCATTTT
j_call: TRBJ1-5
clone_size: once
d_call: TRBD1
v_call: TRBV6-5

cdr3_aa: CASSPGTAHSYEQYF
cdr3_nt: TGTGCCAGCAGTCCCGGGACAGCCCATTCCTACGAGCAGTACTTC
j_call: TRBJ2-7
clone_size: NA
d_call: TRBD1
v_call: TRBV5-6

cdr3_aa: CSARQGRGYTF
cdr3_nt: TGCAGTGCTAGACAGGGAAGAGGCTACACCTTC
j_call: TRBJ1-2
clone_size: NA
d_call: NA
v_call: TRBV20-1

cdr3_aa: CASRGTGNNYGYTF
cdr3_nt: TGTGCCAGCAGGGGGACAGGCAATAACTATGGCTACACCTTC
j_call: TRBJ1-2
clone_size: NA
d_call: TRBD1
v_call: TRBV6-1

cdr3_aa: CASSQTEVETQYF
cdr3_nt: TGCGCCAGCAGCCAGACCGAGGTGGAGACCCAGTACTTC
j_call: TRBJ2-5
clone_size: NA
d_call: NA
v_call: TRBV4-1

cdr3_aa: CASKTEAGYTF
cdr3_nt: TGTGCCAGCAAGACAGAGGCTGGCTACACCTTC
j_call: TRBJ1-2
clone_size: NA
d_call: NA
v_call: TRBV6-5

cdr3_aa: CASKTGSYNSPLHF
cdr3_nt: TGTGCCAGCAAAACAGGGTCCTATAATTCACCCCTCCACTTT
j_call: TRBJ1-6
clone_size: NA
d_call: NA
v_call: TRBV28

cdr3_aa: CASSVAVGGINEQFF
cdr3_nt: TGTGCCAGCAGCGTAGCGGTCGGGGGGATCAATGAGCAGTTCTTC
j_call: TRBJ2-1
clone_size: NA
d_call: TRBD2
v_call: TRBV9

cdr3_aa: CASSNDGHNQPQHF
cdr3_nt: TGTGCCAGTAGCAACGACGGACACAATCAGCCCCAGCATTTT
j_call: TRBJ1-5
clone_size: NA
d_call: NA
v_call: TRBV19

cdr3_aa: CASSGLGLGPDTQYF
cdr3_nt: TGTGCCAGCAGTGGACTAGGGTTAGGCCCAGATACGCAGTATTTT
j_call: TRBJ2-3
clone_size: NA
d_call: NA
v_call: TRBV6-1

cdr3_aa: CASSVGYQGAEAFF
cdr3_nt: TGTGCCAGCAGCGTAGGCTACCAGGGCGCTGAAGCTTTCTTT
j_call: TRBJ1-1
clone_size: NA
d_call: NA
v_call: TRBV9

cdr3_aa: CAITPGGNTDTQYF
cdr3_nt: TGTGCCATCACCCCCGGAGGGAACACAGATACGCAGTATTTT
j_call: TRBJ2-3
clone_size: few
d_call: NA
v_call: TRBV10-3

cdr3_aa: CASSFYGGAFGTDTQYF
cdr3_nt: TGTGCCAGCAGTTTCTACGGGGGGGCCTTCGGCACAGATACGCAGTATTTT
j_call: TRBJ2-3
clone_size: once
d_call: TRBD2
v_call: TRBV28

cdr3_aa: CASSLGASGGSYEQYF
cdr3_nt: TGCGCCAGCAGCTTGGGGGCTAGCGGGGGTTCGTACGAGCAGTACTTC
j_call: TRBJ2-7
clone_size: NA
d_call: TRBD2
v_call: TRBV5-1

cdr3_aa: CASSLSRTEDGYTF
cdr3_nt: TGTGCCAGCAGTTTATCTCGCACAGAAGATGGCTACACCTTC
j_call: TRBJ1-2
clone_size: NA
d_call: NA
v_call: TRBV27

cdr3_aa: CASSPFGGHQAGQETQYF
cdr3_nt: TGTGCCAGCTCACCGTTCGGGGGGCACCAAGCGGGGCAAGAGACCCAGTACTTC
j_call: TRBJ2-5
clone_size: NA
d_call: NA
v_call: TRBV9

cdr3_aa: CASSLTAVNTEAFF
cdr3_nt: TGTGCCAGCTCACTAACAGCAGTGAACACTGAAGCTTTCTTT
j_call: TRBJ1-1
clone_size: NA
d_call: NA
v_call: TRBV18

cdr3_aa: CASRPPAGANYGYTF
cdr3_nt: TGTGCCAGCAGACCCCCGGCAGGGGCTAACTATGGCTACACCTTC
j_call: TRBJ1-2
clone_size: once
d_call: NA
v_call: TRBV6-5

cdr3_aa: CASSFGESTDTQYF
cdr3_nt: TGTGCCAGCAGCTTCGGGGAGAGCACAGATACGCAGTATTTT
j_call: TRBJ2-3
clone_size: NA
d_call: NA
v_call: TRBV7-9

cdr3_aa: CASSQRTGTHEQYF
cdr3_nt: TGCGCCAGCAGCCAAAGGACAGGGACTCACGAGCAGTACTTC
j_call: TRBJ2-7
clone_size: NA
d_call: TRBD1
v_call: TRBV4-1

cdr3_aa: CASTWTGELTNEKLFF
cdr3_nt: TGTGCCAGCACTTGGACAGGCGAATTAACTAATGAAAAACTGTTTTTT
j_call: TRBJ1-4
clone_size: NA
d_call: TRBD1
v_call: TRBV2

cdr3_aa: CASSRGSYEQYF
cdr3_nt: TGTGCCAGCAGCCGCGGGTCCTACGAGCAGTACTTC
j_call: TRBJ2-7
clone_size: NA
d_call: NA
v_call: TRBV5-8

cdr3_aa: CATSRVSAGTTDTQYF
cdr3_nt: TGTGCCACCAGCAGAGTATCAGCGGGGACGACAGATACGCAGTATTTT
j_call: TRBJ2-3
clone_size: NA
d_call: TRBD2
v_call: TRBV15

cdr3_aa: CASSLIVAGHNEQFF
cdr3_nt: TGCGCCAGCAGCTTGATCGTAGCGGGGCACAATGAGCAGTTCTTC
j_call: TRBJ2-1
clone_size: once
d_call: TRBD2
v_call: TRBV5-1

cdr3_aa: CASSLFSSGANVLTF
cdr3_nt: TGTGCCAGCAGCTTGTTTAGCTCTGGGGCCAACGTCCTGACTTTC
j_call: TRBJ2-6
clone_size: once
d_call: NA
v_call: TRBV5-5